Here is one T cell receptor (beta chain) with its context. Its antigen is as yet unknown. Positive CCR7 selection of CD45RO-negative cells yielded the naive CD8 cells, and terminally differentiated effector memory CD45RA+ cells were excluded. The method was immunoSEQ multiplex PCR; TCRdb's version includes in-frame clones alone and lacks a portion of them. The sample lists just over 2,000,000 clones; less than 95% were seen once. The data originate from a study of shared clonotypes between healthy human individuals. The CDR3 consists of 14 residues. Losses at the gene ends were 5 bases for V and 4 bases for J; bases not matched to a gene: 7. Germline V gene data show CDR1 as MDHEN and CDR2 as SYDVKM. Study-level points and caveats: A reduction in generation probabilities was seen for non-shared clonotypes relative to those shared by all four donors.

This receptor was obtained from a man aged 18 to 30 in good health. The material sequenced was naive CD8+ T cells sorted from blood. V gene TRBV28 combines with J gene TRBJ2-5, with 7 bases that match TRBD1. The CDR3 loop is CASSNRQGGETQYF. CDR3 nucleotides: TGTGCCAGCAGTAACCGACAGGGTGGAGAGACCCAGTACTTC.